The sequence of this TCR beta chain was determined in a study of blood T cell repertoires in COVID-19. On the study more broadly: The United States, Italy and Spain were the sources of the acute and convalescent COVID-19 samples. The cDNA or gDNA used as material had been derived from T cells, B-cell-depleted T cells, or PBMCs.

Trimming removed 1 base at V and 0 bases at J, with 6 bases between. The CDR3 loop spans 15 amino acids. Germline CDR1 reads SGHVS; CDR2 reads FQNEAQ. Authors' methods: Amplification with reference gene primers provided the estimates of nucleated cell counts. TCRdb keeps only in-frame clones here, not all; method: immunoSEQ multiplex PCR. From that table come the V and J calls and clone size; the DNA was used to work out D and trimming. The table shows some 45,000 clones, with approximately 80% occurring only once. This receptor was taken from a man in his 70s with acute or convalescent COVID-19. The J gene is TRBJ1-4, the V gene TRBV7-8; D is ambiguous. Sequenced: peripheral blood. CDR3 nucleotide sequence: TGTGCCAGCAGCTTAGTGGAGACAACTAATGAAAAACTGTTTTTT. It codes for CASSLVETTNEKLFF.